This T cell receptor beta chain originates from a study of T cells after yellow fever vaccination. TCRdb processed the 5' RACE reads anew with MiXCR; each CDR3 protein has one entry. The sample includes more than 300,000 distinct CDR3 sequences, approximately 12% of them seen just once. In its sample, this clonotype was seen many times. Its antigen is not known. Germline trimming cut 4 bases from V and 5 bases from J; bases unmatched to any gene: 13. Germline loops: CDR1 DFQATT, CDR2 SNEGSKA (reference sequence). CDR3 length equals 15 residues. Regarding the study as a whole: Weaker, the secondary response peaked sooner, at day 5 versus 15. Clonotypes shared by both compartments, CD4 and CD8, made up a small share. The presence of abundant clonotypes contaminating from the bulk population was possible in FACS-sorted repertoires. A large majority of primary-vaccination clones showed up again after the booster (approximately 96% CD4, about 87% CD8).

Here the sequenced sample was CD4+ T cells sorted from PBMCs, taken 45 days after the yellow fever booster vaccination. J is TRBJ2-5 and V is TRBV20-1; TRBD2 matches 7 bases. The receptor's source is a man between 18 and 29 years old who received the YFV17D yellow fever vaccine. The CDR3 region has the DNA TGCAGTGCTACCCCTACGGGGGGACCGAGGGAGACCCAGTACTTC. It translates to CSATPTGGPRETQYF.